The 13 T cell receptor beta chains below were found in one sample sequenced in a study of PD-1 blockade in classical Hodgkin lymphoma. The time point was: cycle 4 day 1 (C4D1), after around six weeks of nivolumab. Each patient's relapse followed autologous stem cell transplantation, and brentuximab vedotin exposure varied. Measured with immunoSEQ multiplex PCR; TCRdb has only the in-frame clones, and not every one. Of about 93,000 clones listed, around 80% are singletons. Sample: peripheral blood mononuclear cells (PBMCs), taken before the fourth cycle of nivolumab. The source is a human donor with classical Hodgkin lymphoma.

In this sample, this clone turned up once. The chain joins TRBV6-5 to TRBJ2-6, with D maybe TRBD1 (5 bases). This CDR3 spans 15 amino acids. Deletions cut 2 bases from V and 2 bases from J, with 7 bases between. Germline lookup yields CDR1 MNHEY and CDR2 SVGAGI. Written as DNA, the CDR3 is TGTGCCAGCAGTTACGACAGCCCTGGGGCCAACGTCCTGACTTTC. It yields the protein CASSYDSPGANVLTF.

The V and J genes are TRBV28 and TRBJ1-2, with 7 bases aligning to TRBD1. Unmatched junction bases numbered 7, after V lost 6 bases and J lost 6 bases. The CDR3 sequence is 13 residues long. Germline-derived CDR1 and CDR2 are MDHEN and SYDVKM. The DNA of the CDR3 is TGTGCCAGCAGGTCGGCCGGGACAGATGGCTACACCTTC. Residues: CASRSAGTDGYTF.

The chain joins TRBV7-2 to TRBJ2-1; 14 bases match TRBD2. The germline CDR1 and CDR2 sequences are SGHTA and FQGNSA. V trimming: 1 base; J trimming: 8 bases; junction bases outside the gene matches: 7. The CDR3 extends over 17 amino acids. The CDR3 here is CASSLGGTSGSQDEQFF. The CDR3 DNA sequence: TGTGCCAGCAGCTTAGGGGGGACTAGCGGGAGTCAGGATGAGCAGTTCTTC.

This chain links TRBV10-3 with TRBJ2-1; 9 bases align to TRBD2. The CDR3 is 13 amino acids. V lost 10 bases, J lost 9 bases, and 10 bases stayed unmatched. The germline CDR1 and CDR2 sequences are ENHRY and SYGVKD. DNA of the CDR3: TGTGCCAACTCCATAGCGGGAGTGAGTGAGCAGTTCTTC. Amino acid sequence: CANSIAGVSEQFF.

This chain joins TRBV10-3 and TRBJ1-1, with TRBD1 matching 8 bases. The CDR3 has 13 amino acids. Germline values: CDR1 ENHRY, CDR2 SYGVKD. With V trimmed by 5 bases and J by 4 bases, 3 bases remained unmatched. The CDR3 sequence: CAISPTGGTEAFF. For the CDR3, the DNA is TGTGCCATCAGTCCAACAGGGGGCACTGAAGCTTTCTTT.

For this clone: This sample includes further DNA sequences coding for the same CDR3. This sequence joins TRBV7-3 and TRBJ1-1; D is unclear. The CDR3 is 13 amino acids. The V end lost 0 bases, the J end lost 1 base, and 3 bases lay between the germline ends. The germline CDR1 and CDR2 sequences are SGHTA and FQGTGA. CDR3 DNA: TGTGCCAGCAGCTTAACCGCGAACACTGAAGCTTTCTTT. Translating it yields CASSLTANTEAFF.

The chain has TRBV4-1 and TRBJ1-6, with D maybe TRBD1 (6 bases). V dropped 1 base and J dropped 6 bases, with 7 bases sitting between them. The CDR3 spans 14 residues. Per the germline V gene, CDR1 is MGHRA and CDR2 is YSYEKL. This chain's CDR3 is CASSQADSNSPLHF. CDR3 sequence (DNA): TGCGCCAGCAGCCAAGCGGACAGTAATTCACCCCTCCACTTT.

This chain links TRBV2 with TRBJ2-7; a weak D match, TRBD1 (6 bases). Per germline, CDR1 SNHLY and CDR2 FYNNEI. This CDR3 contains 13 residues. V dropped 6 bases and J dropped 4 bases, with 13 bases sitting between them. The CDR3 bases are TGTGCCAGCAGCCGGACAGTCCTTTACGAGCAGTACTTC. Its protein is CASSRTVLYEQYF.

The V and J genes are TRBV7-6 and TRBJ1-2; D gene unclear. Germline V gene data show CDR1 as SGHVS and CDR2 as FNYEAQ. This CDR3 is 13 amino acids long. V shed 3 bases and J shed 1 base, with 6 bases lying between them. In DNA, the CDR3 is TGTGCCAGCAGCTTCGGAAATAACTATGGCTACACCTTC. Translating gives CASSFGNNYGYTF.

The V and J genes are TRBV18 and TRBJ2-5; D uncertain. Trimming stripped 5 bases from V and 5 bases from J, with 18 bases between. Germline V gene lookup returns CDR1 KGHSH and CDR2 LQKENI. The CDR3 has 15 amino acids. The CDR3 protein is CASSFGVAAMETQYF. CDR3 nucleotides: TGTGCCAGCTCATTCGGCGTGGCGGCGATGGAGACCCAGTACTTC. The whole variable domain, filled in from reference TRBV18 and TRBJ2-5, reads NAGVMQNPRHLVRRRGQEARLRCSPMKGHSHVYWYRQLPEEGLKFMVYLQKENIIDESGMPKERFSAEFPKEGPSILRIQQVVRGDSAAYFCASSFGVAAMETQYFGPGTRLLVL.

This chain links TRBV19 with TRBJ2-1, with 15 bases lining up with TRBD2. The V and J ends lost 6 bases and 4 bases, in that order; junction bases with no gene match: 7. CDR3 size: 17 residues. In germline, CDR1 is LNHDA, CDR2 SQIVND (reference sequence). CDR3 residues: CASSRGTSGGTYNEQFF. DNA for the CDR3: TGTGCCAGTAGCCGCGGGACTAGCGGGGGGACTTACAATGAGCAGTTCTTC.

This chain connects TRBV5-5 to TRBJ2-3; 11 nucleotides agree with TRBD1. CDR1 SGHKS and CDR2 YYEKEE come from the germline V gene (reference sequence). Trimming removed 0 bases from V and 1 base from J; junction bases left unmatched: 1. This CDR3 spans 16 amino acids. In DNA form, the CDR3 reads TGTGCCAGCAGCTTGGGGACAGGGGGCGGCACAGATACGCAGTATTTT. This encodes CASSLGTGGGTDTQYF.

About this clone itself: The same CDR3 is also encoded by other DNA sequences in this sample. This rearrangement joins TRBV2 to TRBJ2-4, with no clear D. There are 13 residues in the CDR3. Germline CDR1 reads SNHLY; CDR2 reads FYNNEI. V dropped 6 bases and J dropped 0 bases, with 6 bases sitting between them. CDR3 region: CASRTLAKNIQYF. The CDR3 nucleotides read TGTGCCAGCAGAACCTTAGCCAAAAACATTCAGTACTTC.